These 11 T cell receptor beta chains were sequenced from one sample in a study of CD8 T cells in ankylosing spondylitis. General study results and limits: Apparently characteristic of ankylosing spondylitis blood was a TCR beta motif (about 8 highly homologous variants).

No antigens are known for them. TCRdb fed the 5' RACE reads into MiXCR, producing one record per CDR3 protein. The sample holds about 840,000 distinct CDR3 sequences, about 10% seen once. Sequencing used blood, either unsorted or a sorted T cell fraction (not recorded which). The receptors were gathered from a male donor with ankylosing spondylitis.

The chain couples TRBV5-1 to TRBJ2-2; a possible D gene is TRBD1 (6 bases). This CDR3 has 13 amino acids. In germline, CDR1 is SGHRS, CDR2 YFSETQ. V lost 6 bases and J 6 bases, leaving 12 bases between the germline ends. In DNA, the CDR3 is TGCGCCAGCACCCAAGAGGGGGCCGGGGAGCTGTTTTTT. Residues: CASTQEGAGELFF.

V gene TRBV18 combines with J gene TRBJ2-7; 11 nucleotides align to TRBD2. The CDR3 sequence is 16 residues long. CDR1 is KGHSH, CDR2 LQKENI, per germline. V was pared by 2 bases and J by 3 bases, with 6 bases of the junction left unmatched. The CDR3 protein is CASSPEGLAALYEQYF. Written as DNA, the CDR3 is TGTGCCAGCTCACCAGAGGGACTAGCGGCTCTCTACGAGCAGTACTTC.

This chain connects TRBV20-1 to TRBJ2-1; either TRBD1 or TRBD2 may fit D (5 bases each). This CDR3 has 19 amino acids. Trimming took off 3 bases at V and 0 bases at J, with 24 bases between the two ends. Germline-derived CDR1 and CDR2 are DFQATT and SNEGSKA (reference sequence). The CDR3 spells CSARYDVGPGPGSYNEQFF. The CDR3, as DNA: TGCAGTGCTAGGTATGATGTAGGGCCGGGGCCGGGCTCCTACAATGAGCAGTTCTTC.

This clonotype was picked up a small number of times. For the CDR3, the DNA is TGTGCCAGCAGTTACTGGGATGACACTGAAGCTTTCTTT. Protein product: CASSYWDDTEAFF. The V call is TRBV28, the J call TRBJ1-1; D is unclear. The germline V gene encodes CDR1 MDHEN and CDR2 SYDVKM. The CDR3 spans 13 residues. V was shortened by 4 bases and J by 3 bases, with 9 bases between the two germline ends.

This rearrangement joins TRBV24-1 to TRBJ2-2; perhaps TRBD2 as D (6 bases). This CDR3 is 14 amino acids long. V lost 7 bases, J lost 5 bases, and 13 bases lay in between. Looked up from germline, CDR1 is KGHDR and CDR2 is SFDVKD. The DNA for the CDR3 is TGTGCCACCAGGGAGGGGCGCACGACCGGGGAGCTGTTTTTT. The encoded protein is CATREGRTTGELFF.

The chain is built from TRBV29-1 and TRBJ2-3; TRBD1 aligns across 9 bases. There are 13 residues in the CDR3. The trim removed 7 bases at V and 6 bases at J, leaving 8 bases unmatched. Germline values: CDR1 SQVTM, CDR2 ANQGSEA. The CDR3 bases are TGCAGCGCCGGGACAGGGTCATCCGATACGCAGTATTTT. Translating it yields CSAGTGSSDTQYF.

Ten or more counts support this clonotype. J is TRBJ2-7 and V is TRBV20-1; possible D gene TRBD2, 6 bases. The V gene's germline CDR1 is DFQATT and CDR2 SNEGSKA (reference sequence). The V end lost 1 base, the J end lost 3 bases, and 10 bases lay between the germline ends. This CDR3 has 13 residues. The CDR3 reads CSARGEDGYEQYF. CDR3 bases: TGCAGTGCTAGAGGGGAGGACGGCTACGAGCAGTACTTC.

This clonotype turned up a few times. The chain is built from TRBV7-2 and TRBJ1-2, with 10 bases lining up with TRBD1. Germline loops: CDR1 SGHTA, CDR2 FQGNSA. The CDR3 is made up of 16 amino acids. V shed 5 bases, J shed 3 bases, and the junction held 9 bases outside the gene matches. The CDR3 is CASSATGGAPDYGYTF. CDR3 coding DNA: TGTGCCAGCAGCGCGACAGGGGGCGCTCCGGACTATGGCTACACCTTC.

There are a few counts of this clonotype. The chain couples TRBV20-1 to TRBJ2-2, with TRBD2 as a possible D gene (6 bases). The CDR3 covers 16 residues. The germline V gene encodes CDR1 DFQATT and CDR2 SNEGSKA (reference sequence). V lost 5 bases and J lost 3, with 19 bases in between. For the CDR3, the DNA is TGCAGTGCTGGGCTAAGTGGGCGGGATCACACCGGGGAGCTGTTTTTT. Translating it yields CSAGLSGRDHTGELFF.

The chain combines TRBV5-1 with TRBJ1-3, with D possibly TRBD1 on 6 matching bases. This CDR3 comprises 16 residues. V was shortened by 4 bases and J by 1 base, with 15 bases between the two germline ends. The germline gives CDR1 SGHRS, CDR2 YFSETQ. Here the CDR3 reads CASSQQGLFSGNTIYF. CDR3 DNA: TGCGCCAGCAGCCAACAGGGACTATTTTCTGGAAACACCATATATTTT. The full variable domain, with the rest looked up from reference TRBV5-1 and TRBJ1-3, is KAGVTQTPRYLIKTRGQQVTLSCSPISGHRSVSWYQQTPGQGLQFLFEYFSETQRNKGNFPGRFSGRQFSNSRSEMNVSTLELGDSALYLCASSQQGLFSGNTIYFGEGSWLTVV.

The chain recombines TRBV7-9 with TRBJ2-1, with 7 positions matching TRBD1. Trimming at V came to 5 bases and at J to 4 bases, leaving 14 bases not matched to a gene. Germline CDR1 and CDR2: SEHNR and FQNEAQ (reference sequence). This CDR3 region has 17 residues. CDR3 protein: CASSTTGKGASYNEQFF. Written as DNA, the CDR3 is TGTGCCAGCAGCACGACAGGCAAGGGGGCATCGTACAATGAGCAGTTCTTC.